The present T cell receptor beta chain was sequenced within a study of OX40 agonist ivuxolimab in advanced cancers. About the study: The patients received agonistic anti-OX40 (CD134) antibody ivuxolimab.

The CDR3 consists of 12 residues. Per the germline V gene, CDR1 is MGHDK and CDR2 is SYGVNS. V was trimmed by 4 bases and J by 5 bases, leaving 8 bases between them. TCRdb keeps only in-frame clones here, not all; method: immunoSEQ multiplex PCR. The sample includes approximately 92,000 clones, about 96% of them seen just once. The chain recombines TRBV25-1 with TRBJ2-5; a possible D gene is TRBD2 (6 bases). This sequence originates from an adult with an advanced solid tumor such as melanoma, head and neck, liver or kidney cancer. Source: CD4+ or CD8+ T cells sorted from blood, taken in a trial of the OX40 agonist ivuxolimab. The CDR3 here is CASSAGAETQYF. CDR3 DNA: TGTGCCAGCAGTGCGGGAGCGGAGACCCAGTACTTC. The whole variable domain, filled in from reference TRBV25-1 and TRBJ2-5, reads EADIYQTPRYLVIGTGKKITLECSQTMGHDKMYWYQQDPGMELHLIHYSYGVNSTEKGDLSSESTVSRIRTEHFPLTLESARPSHTSQYLCASSAGAETQYFGPGTRLLVL.